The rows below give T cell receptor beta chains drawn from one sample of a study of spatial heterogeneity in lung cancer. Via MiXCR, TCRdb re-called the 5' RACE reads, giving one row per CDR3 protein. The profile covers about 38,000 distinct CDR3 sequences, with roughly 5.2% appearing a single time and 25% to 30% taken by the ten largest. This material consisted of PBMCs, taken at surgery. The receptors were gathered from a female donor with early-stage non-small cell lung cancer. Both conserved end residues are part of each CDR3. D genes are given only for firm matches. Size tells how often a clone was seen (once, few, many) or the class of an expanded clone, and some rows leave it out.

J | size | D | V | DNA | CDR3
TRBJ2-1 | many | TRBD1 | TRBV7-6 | TGTGCCAGCACCCCCGGACAGGGGGCGAACAATGAGCAGTTCTTC | CASTPGQGANNEQFF
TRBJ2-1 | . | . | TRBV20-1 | TGCAGTGCTATCTCCGGGACCGCCAATGAGCAGTTCTTC | CSAISGTANEQFF
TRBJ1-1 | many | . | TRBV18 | TGTGCCAGCTCACCTAGCCCAGGCGACACTGAAGCTTTCTTT | CASSPSPGDTEAFF
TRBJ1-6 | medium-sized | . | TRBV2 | TGTGCCAGCAGTGAAGGGAGACACAATTCACCCCTCCACTTT | CASSEGRHNSPLHF
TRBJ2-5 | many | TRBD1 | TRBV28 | TGTGCCAGCCTGTTCAGGGGGTCCAAGGAGACCCAGTACTTC | CASLFRGSKETQYF
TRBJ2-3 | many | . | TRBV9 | TGTGCCAGCAGCGTAGGGGGTGGGGCTAGCACAGATACGCAGTATTTT | CASSVGGGASTDTQYF
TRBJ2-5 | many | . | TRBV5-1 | TGCGCCAGCAGCTCCCCGACAGAACAAGAGACCCAGTACTTC | CASSSPTEQETQYF
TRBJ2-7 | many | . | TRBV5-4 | TGTGCCAGCAGCGCGCCTGACGGGGTCGAGCAGTACTTC | CASSAPDGVEQYF
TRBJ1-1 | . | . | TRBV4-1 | TGCGCCAGCAGCCAAAGTGGCCTGGGTCGGGCTTTCTTT | CASSQSGLGRAFF
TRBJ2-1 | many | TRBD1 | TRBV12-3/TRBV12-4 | TGTGCCAGCAGTTACCCGGGACAGGGCAAAGGCAATGAGCAGTTCTTC | CASSYPGQGKGNEQFF
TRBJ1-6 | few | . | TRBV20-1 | TGCAGTGCTAGAGAAACGTTAGGTAGGAATTCACCCCTCCACTTT | CSARETLGRNSPLHF
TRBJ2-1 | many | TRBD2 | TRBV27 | TGTGCCAGCAGTTCTGAACAAGCGGGGGGCCACTACAATGAGCAGTTCTTC | CASSSEQAGGHYNEQFF
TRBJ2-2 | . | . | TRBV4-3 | TGCGCCAGCAGCCAAGAACCCGGGGAGCTGTTTTTT | CASSQEPGELFF
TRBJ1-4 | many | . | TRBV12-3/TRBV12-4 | TGTGCCAGCAGTTCCCGATCTCCCGGCACTAATGAAAAACTGTTTTTT | CASSSRSPGTNEKLFF
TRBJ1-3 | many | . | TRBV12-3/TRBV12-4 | TGTGCCAGCAGTTTTGCAGGTCCATTCTCTGGAAACACCATATATTTT | CASSFAGPFSGNTIYF
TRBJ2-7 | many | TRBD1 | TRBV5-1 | TGCGCCAGCAGGCCCCGGACAGGGTGGTACGAGCAGTACTTC | CASRPRTGWYEQYF
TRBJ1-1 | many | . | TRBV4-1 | TGCGCCAGCAGCCAAGTCCAGGGAGGGATGACTGAAGCTTTCTTT | CASSQVQGGMTEAFF
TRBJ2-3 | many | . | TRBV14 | TGTGCCAGCAGCCCAAAAGGGGTAACGCAGTATTTT | CASSPKGVTQYF
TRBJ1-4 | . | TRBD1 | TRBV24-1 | TGTGCCACCGGCGACAGGGAGAGTGAAAAACTGTTTTTT | CATGDRESEKLFF
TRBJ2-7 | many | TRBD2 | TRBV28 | TGTGCCAGCCATGGACTAGCCAACGAGCAGTACTTC | CASHGLANEQYF
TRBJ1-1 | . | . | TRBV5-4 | TGTGCCAGCAGCTTGGGAGCGACAGGCGGGACTGAAGCTTTCTTT | CASSLGATGGTEAFF
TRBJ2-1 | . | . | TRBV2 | TGTGCCAGCCTCGGGGACCGAGGGGGCAATGAGCAGTTCTTC | CASLGDRGGNEQFF
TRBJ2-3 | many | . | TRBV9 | TGTGCCAGCAGCGAGGTCACGGCAGATACGCAGTATTTT | CASSEVTADTQYF